One and the same sample provided the 7 T cell receptor beta chains below, sequenced in a study of blood T cell repertoires in COVID-19. Profiled with immunoSEQ multiplex PCR; TCRdb holds only in-frame clones, not every one. This table has 350,000 to 400,000 clones, roughly 92% appearing once. The sample consisted of PBMCs or T cells enriched from blood (not recorded which). These receptors were obtained from a woman in her thirties or forties who had been exposed to COVID-19.

The J gene is TRBJ2-1, the V gene TRBV5-1; no clear D. The germline CDR1 and CDR2 sequences are SGHRS and YFSETQ. Trimming removed 3 bases from V and 7 bases from J, with 11 bases in between. There are 13 residues in the CDR3. For the CDR3, the DNA is TGCGCCAGCAGCTCGCAAGCCGCTAATGAGCAGTTCTTC. Protein: CASSSQAANEQFF.

The chain couples TRBV7-9 to TRBJ2-4; no reliable D call. Germline V CDR1 and CDR2: SEHNR, FQNEAQ (reference sequence). The CDR3 is 15 residues long. The germline V and J ends were trimmed by 4 bases and 2 bases, with 12 bases remaining between them. Written as DNA, the CDR3 is TGTGCCAGCAGCTATTACGACACCACCAAAAACATTCAGTACTTC. It translates to CASSYYDTTKNIQYF.

The V gene is TRBV7-9, the J gene TRBJ1-2; D gene uncertain. The CDR3 extends over 13 amino acids. V shed 4 bases and J shed 6 bases, with 12 bases lying between them. Germline V gene data show CDR1 as SEHNR and CDR2 as FQNEAQ (reference sequence). The CDR3 here is CASSWATQDGYTF. DNA for the CDR3: TGTGCCAGCAGCTGGGCCACCCAGGATGGCTACACCTTC.

The rearrangement uses TRBV5-8 and TRBJ1-4; TRBD1 matches at 7 bases. With V trimmed by 4 bases and J by 4 bases, 10 bases remained unmatched. Germline V gene lookup returns CDR1 SGHTS and CDR2 YDEGEE. The CDR3 runs to 16 residues. The CDR3 DNA follows: TGTGCCAGCAGCCGGGGACAGAAGAGATATAATGAAAAACTGTTTTTT. This translates into CASSRGQKRYNEKLFF. Full variable domain (outside the CDR3, taken from reference TRBV5-8 and TRBJ1-4): EAGVTQSPTHLIKTRGQQATLRCSPISGHTSVYWYQQALGLGLQFLLWYDEGEERNRGNFPPRFSGRQFPNYSSELNVNALELEDSALYLCASSRGQKRYNEKLFFGSGTQLSVL.

In this sample, this clone turned up once. The V and J genes are TRBV2 and TRBJ1-6, with D possibly matching TRBD1 (5 bases). Per the germline V gene, CDR1 is SNHLY and CDR2 is FYNNEI. Trimming shortened V by 8 bases and J by 7 bases, and 18 bases separated the two germline ends. The CDR3 runs to 15 residues. DNA of the CDR3: TGTGCCAGCTCCCTGGGGACTACCAGAAATTCACCCCTCCACTTT. Protein product: CASSLGTTRNSPLHF.

This clone was counted a single time. The chain is built from TRBV30 and TRBJ2-3; a possible D gene is TRBD2 (6 bases). Germline V gene sequence: CDR1 GTSNPN, CDR2 SVGIG (reference sequence). V was trimmed by 2 bases and J by 3 bases, leaving 9 bases between them. The CDR3 extends over 13 amino acids. Here the CDR3 reads CAWSRGWTDTQYF. The CDR3 DNA reads TGTGCCTGGAGTCGGGGGTGGACAGATACGCAGTATTTT. Full variable domain (remainder filled in from reference TRBV30 and TRBJ2-3): SQTIHQWPATLVQPVGSPLSLECTVEGTSNPNLYWYRQAAGRGLQLLFYSVGIGQISSEVPQNLSASRPQDRQFILSSKKLLLSDSGFYLCAWSRGWTDTQYFGPGTRLTVL.

Details on this clone: An end of the junction differs from the germline gene, which may be a read error. The rearrangement uses TRBV7-3 and TRBJ1-1; 8 nucleotides line up with TRBD1. Germline V gene data show CDR1 as SGHTA and CDR2 as FQGTGA. The CDR3 is 15 residues long. CDR3 residues: CASSLTNSGGEGAFF. CDR3 in DNA: TGTGCCAGCAGCCTAACTAATTCAGGGGGCGAGGGAGCTTTCTTT.